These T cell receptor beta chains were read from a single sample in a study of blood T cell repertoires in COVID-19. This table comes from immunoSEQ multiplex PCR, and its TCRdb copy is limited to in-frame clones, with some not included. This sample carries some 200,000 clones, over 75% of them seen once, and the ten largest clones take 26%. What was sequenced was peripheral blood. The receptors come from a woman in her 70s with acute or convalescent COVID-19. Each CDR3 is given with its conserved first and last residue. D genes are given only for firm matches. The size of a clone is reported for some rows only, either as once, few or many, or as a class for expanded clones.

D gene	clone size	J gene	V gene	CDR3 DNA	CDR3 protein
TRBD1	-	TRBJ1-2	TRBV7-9	TGTGCCAGCAGCTCCTCCGGGACAGGGAATGGCTACACCTTC	CASSSSGTGNGYTF
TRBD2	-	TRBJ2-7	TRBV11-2	TGTGCCAGCCCAAACTTAAAGGGACTAGCGCGGGAGCAGTACTTC	CASPNLKGLAREQYF
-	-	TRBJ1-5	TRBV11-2	TGTGCCAGCAGCTTGGGACGGGGGTTAAGGCAGCCCCAGCATTTT	CASSLGRGLRQPQHF
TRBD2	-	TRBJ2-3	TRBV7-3	TGTGCCAGCAGCCAATTAGCGGGAAGCACAGATACGCAGTATTTT	CASSQLAGSTDTQYF
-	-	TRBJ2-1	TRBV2	TGTGCCAGCAATTGGGGGGGGCCCTCCTACAATGAGCAGTTCTTC	CASNWGGPSYNEQFF
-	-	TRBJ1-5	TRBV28	TGTGCCAGCACAGGGGTTTCCTATCAGCCCCAGCATTTT	CASTGVSYQPQHF
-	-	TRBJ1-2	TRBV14	TGTGCCAGCAGCCAAGGTTCAACAGGCCGTAACTATGGCTACACCTTC	CASSQGSTGRNYGYTF
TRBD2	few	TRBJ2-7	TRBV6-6	TGTGCCAGCTCCCAGCGGGAATACGAGCAGTACTTC	CASSQREYEQYF
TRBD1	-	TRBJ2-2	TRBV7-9	TGTGCCAGCAGCTTATCCCCAAGCAGGGGGCGCGGCACCGGGGAGCTGTTTTTT	CASSLSPSRGRGTGELFF
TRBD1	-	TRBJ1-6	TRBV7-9	TGTGCCACCTCAGGGACAGAGAGCTCCTATAATTCACCCCTCCACTTT	CATSGTESSYNSPLHF
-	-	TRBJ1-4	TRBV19	TGTGCCAGTAGTGCCTCGGGAGTCGGAAATGAAAAACTGTTTTTT	CASSASGVGNEKLFF
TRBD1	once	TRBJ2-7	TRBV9	TGTGCCAGCAGCGCGTGGACAGGGTCGGACGAGCAGTACTTC	CASSAWTGSDEQYF
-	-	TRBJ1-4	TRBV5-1	TGCGCCAGCAGCTTGGCGAATGAAAAACTGTTTTTT	CASSLANEKLFF
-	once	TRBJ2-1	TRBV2	TGTGCCAGCAGTGAGTCGAGGGTTGCCTACAATGAGCAGTTCTTC	CASSESRVAYNEQFF
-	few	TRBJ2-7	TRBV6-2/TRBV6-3	TGTGCCAGCAGTTACTCGAATCTGCGGCGTGAGCAGTACTTC	CASSYSNLRREQYF
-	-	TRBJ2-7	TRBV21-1	TGTGCCAGCAGCATGTCAATTTCCTATCCCTCCGAGCAGTACTTC	CASSMSISYPSEQYF
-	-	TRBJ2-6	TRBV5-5	TGTGCCAGCAGCTTCCTGCAGCGTACCACCTCTGGGGCCAACGTCCTGACTTTC	CASSFLQRTTSGANVLTF
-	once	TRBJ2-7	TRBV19	TGTGCCAGTAGTATAGCCGGGAGTCTCTCCGAGCAGTACTTC	CASSIAGSLSEQYF
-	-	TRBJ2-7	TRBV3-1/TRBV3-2	TGTGCCAGCAGCCAAGGGACCTACCGAGGGGAGCAGTACTTC	CASSQGTYRGEQYF
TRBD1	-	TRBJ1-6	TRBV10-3	TGTGCCATCAGCTCATCAGGGGGCGAGAATTCACCCCTCCACTTT	CAISSSGGENSPLHF
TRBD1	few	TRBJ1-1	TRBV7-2	TGTGCCAGCAGCTTAGGGGACAGGAGGAACACTGAAGCTTTCTTT	CASSLGDRRNTEAFF
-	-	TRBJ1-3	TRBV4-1	TGCGCCAGCAGCCAAGTCGGGGTTTTCGGGAACACCATATATTTT	CASSQVGVFGNTIYF
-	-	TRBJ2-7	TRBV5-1	TGCGCCAGCAGCTTCCGAGCGGATAGCTCCTACGAGCAGTACTTC	CASSFRADSSYEQYF
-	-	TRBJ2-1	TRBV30	TGTGCCTGGAGTGAAGGGCTAGCGAGCTACAATGAGCAGTTCTTC	CAWSEGLASYNEQFF
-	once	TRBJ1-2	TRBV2	TGTGCCAGCAGTGACAGGAACTATGGCTACACCTTC	CASSDRNYGYTF
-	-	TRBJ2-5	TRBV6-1	TGTGCCAGCAGTGAAATCGGGTTCGGGGAAGAGACCCAGTACTTC	CASSEIGFGEETQYF
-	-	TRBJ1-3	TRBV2	TGTGCCAGCAGTGAGGGGCGGAGATCTGGAAACACCATATATTTT	CASSEGRRSGNTIYF
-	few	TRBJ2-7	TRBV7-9	TGTGCCAGCAGCTCCGGGCAGGGCCTCGAGCAGTACTTC	CASSSGQGLEQYF
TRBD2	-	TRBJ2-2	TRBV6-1	TGTGCCAGGGTACTAGCGGGAGGATGCACCGGGGAGCTGTTTTTT	CARVLAGGCTGELFF
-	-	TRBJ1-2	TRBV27	TGTGCCAGCAGTCCGACAGTCCTCTATGGCTACACCTTC	CASSPTVLYGYTF
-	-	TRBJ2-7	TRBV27	TGTGCCAGCAGTTCAAGGACTTCTCGGGAGCAGTACTTC	CASSSRTSREQYF
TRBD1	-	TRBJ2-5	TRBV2	TGTGCCAGCAGAGGGACAGGGGAGCAAGAGACCCAGTACTTC	CASRGTGEQETQYF
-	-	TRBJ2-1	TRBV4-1	TGCGCCAGCAGCCAAGGGACTCGACCTATAAGCTTCAATGAGCAGTTCTTC	CASSQGTRPISFNEQFF
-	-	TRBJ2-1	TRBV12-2	TGTGCAAGTCGCCGTCCCGGGACTAGCGGGAGGGGCAATGAGCAGTTCTTC	CASRRPGTSGRGNEQFF
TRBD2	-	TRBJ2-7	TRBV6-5	TGTGCCAGCAGTTACGAAACGGGAGGGCCCGGCGAGCAGTACTTC	CASSYETGGPGEQYF
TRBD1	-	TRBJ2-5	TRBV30	TGTGCCTGGGGACCCCTGGGACAGGGAAAAGAGACCCAGTACTTC	CAWGPLGQGKETQYF
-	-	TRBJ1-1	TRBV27	TGTGCCAGCAGTTTTGGAGGAGTTAACACTGAAGCTTTCTTT	CASSFGGVNTEAFF
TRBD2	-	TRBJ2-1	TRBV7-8	TGTGCCAGCAGGAAGCGGGAGGGTACCTACAATGAGCAGTTCTTC	CASRKREGTYNEQFF
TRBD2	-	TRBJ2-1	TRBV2	TGTGCCAGCAGTGGGCTAGCGGGAGCAGGGTTCTTC	CASSGLAGAGFF
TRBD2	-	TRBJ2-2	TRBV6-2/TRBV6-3	TGTGCCAGCAGCCCTACTAGCGCCCGTGGGGTTTACAACACCGGGGAGCTGTTTTTT	CASSPTSARGVYNTGELFF
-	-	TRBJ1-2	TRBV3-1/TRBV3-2	TGTGCCAGCAGCCAAGGCGTGAGCTATGGCTACACCTTC	CASSQGVSYGYTF
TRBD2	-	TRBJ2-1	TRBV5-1	TGCGCCAGCGGACTACTAGCGGGGCGTGATACGGGGTACAATGAGCAGTTCTTC	CASGLLAGRDTGYNEQFF